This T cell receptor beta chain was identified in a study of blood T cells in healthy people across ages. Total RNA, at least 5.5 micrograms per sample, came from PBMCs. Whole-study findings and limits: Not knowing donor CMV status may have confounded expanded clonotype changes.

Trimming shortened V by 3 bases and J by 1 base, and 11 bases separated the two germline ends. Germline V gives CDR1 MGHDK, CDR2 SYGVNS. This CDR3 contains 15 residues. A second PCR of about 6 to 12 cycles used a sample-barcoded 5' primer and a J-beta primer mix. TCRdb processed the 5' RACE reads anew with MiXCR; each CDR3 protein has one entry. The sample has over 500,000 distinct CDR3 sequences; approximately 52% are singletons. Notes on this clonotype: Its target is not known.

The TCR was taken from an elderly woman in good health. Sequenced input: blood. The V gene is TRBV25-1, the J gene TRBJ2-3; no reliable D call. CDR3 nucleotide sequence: TGTGCCAGCAGTGAGCCCCCCGGGCGCACAGATACGCAGTATTTT. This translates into CASSEPPGRTDTQYF.